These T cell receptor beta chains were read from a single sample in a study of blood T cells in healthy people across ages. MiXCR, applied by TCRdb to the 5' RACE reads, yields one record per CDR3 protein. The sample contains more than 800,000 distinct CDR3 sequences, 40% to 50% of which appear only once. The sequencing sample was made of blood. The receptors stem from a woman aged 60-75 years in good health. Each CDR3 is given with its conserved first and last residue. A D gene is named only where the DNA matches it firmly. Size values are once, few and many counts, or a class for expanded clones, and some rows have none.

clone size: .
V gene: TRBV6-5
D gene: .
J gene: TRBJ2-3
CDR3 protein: CAGSYDGVGDTQYF
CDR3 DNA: TGTGCCGGCAGTTACGATGGGGTCGGAGATACGCAGTATTTT

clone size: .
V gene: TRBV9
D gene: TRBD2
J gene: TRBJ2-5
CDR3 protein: CASSPPAGEDSGAQYF
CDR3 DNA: TGTGCCAGCAGCCCGCCAGCGGGAGAGGATTCCGGGGCCCAGTACTTC

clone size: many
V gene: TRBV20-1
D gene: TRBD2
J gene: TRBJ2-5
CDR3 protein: CSARASGRGKETQYF
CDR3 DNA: TGCAGTGCTAGAGCTAGCGGGAGAGGGAAAGAGACCCAGTACTTC

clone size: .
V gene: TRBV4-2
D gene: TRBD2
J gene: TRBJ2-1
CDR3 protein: CASSQVAGATYNEQFF
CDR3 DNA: TGTGCCAGCAGCCAAGTAGCGGGAGCGACCTACAATGAGCAGTTCTTC

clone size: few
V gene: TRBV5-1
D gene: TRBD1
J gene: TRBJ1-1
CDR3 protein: CASSSKGAPTEAFF
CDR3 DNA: TGCGCCAGCAGCTCCAAGGGGGCGCCAACTGAAGCTTTCTTT

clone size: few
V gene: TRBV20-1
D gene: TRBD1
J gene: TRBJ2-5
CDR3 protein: CSAQDRNQETQYF
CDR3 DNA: TGCAGTGCCCAGGACAGGAACCAAGAGACCCAGTACTTC

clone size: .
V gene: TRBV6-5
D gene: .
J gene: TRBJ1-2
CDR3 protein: CASRWNLNYGYTF
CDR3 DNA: TGTGCCAGCAGATGGAACCTTAACTATGGCTACACCTTC

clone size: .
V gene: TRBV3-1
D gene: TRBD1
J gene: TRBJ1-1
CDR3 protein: CASSQEGGLTEAFF
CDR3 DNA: TGTGCCAGCAGCCAAGAAGGGGGCCTTACTGAAGCTTTCTTT

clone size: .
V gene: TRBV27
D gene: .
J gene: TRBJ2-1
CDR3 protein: CASSTLSHRSYNEQFF
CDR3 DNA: TGTGCCAGCAGTACCTTGTCCCATCGCTCCTACAATGAGCAGTTCTTC

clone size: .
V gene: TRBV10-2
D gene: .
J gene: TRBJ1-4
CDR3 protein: CASSKSGQGNEKLFF
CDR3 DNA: TGCGCCAGCAGTAAGAGTGGGCAGGGGAATGAAAAACTGTTTTTT

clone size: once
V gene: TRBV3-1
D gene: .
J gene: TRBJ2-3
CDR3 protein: CASSQESASTFTDTQYF
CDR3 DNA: TGTGCCAGCAGCCAAGAGTCCGCTTCGACATTCACAGATACGCAGTATTTT

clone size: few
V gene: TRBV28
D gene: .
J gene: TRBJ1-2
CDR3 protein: CASSPGGWGYGYTF
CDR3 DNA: TGTGCCAGCAGCCCGGGAGGGTGGGGCTATGGCTACACCTTC

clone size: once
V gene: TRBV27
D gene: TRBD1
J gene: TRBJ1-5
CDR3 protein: CASKPGTGVNQPQHF
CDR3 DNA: TGTGCCAGCAAACCCGGGACAGGGGTTAATCAGCCCCAGCATTTT

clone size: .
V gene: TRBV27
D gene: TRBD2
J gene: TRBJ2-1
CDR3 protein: CASSPGEGRDEQFF
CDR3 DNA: TGTGCCAGCAGTCCCGGGGAGGGCCGGGATGAGCAGTTCTTC

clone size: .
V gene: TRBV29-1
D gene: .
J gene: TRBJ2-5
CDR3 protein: CSVEDLGSGETQYF
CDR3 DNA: TGCAGCGTTGAAGATCTGGGGTCGGGGGAGACCCAGTACTTC

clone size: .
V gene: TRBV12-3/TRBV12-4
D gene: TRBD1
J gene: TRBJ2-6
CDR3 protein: CASSPQTGTGTGANALTF
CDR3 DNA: TGTGCCAGCAGTCCACAAACCGGGACAGGGACTGGGGCCAACGCCCTGACTTTC

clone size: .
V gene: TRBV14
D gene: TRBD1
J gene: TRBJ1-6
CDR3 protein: CASSRRTGRSPLHF
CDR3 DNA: TGTGCCAGCAGCCGTAGGACAGGGAGGTCACCCCTCCACTTT

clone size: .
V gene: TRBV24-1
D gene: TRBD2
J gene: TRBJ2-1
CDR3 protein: CATSAKRGSYNEQFF
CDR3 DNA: TGTGCCACCAGTGCAAAGCGGGGAAGCTACAATGAGCAGTTCTTC

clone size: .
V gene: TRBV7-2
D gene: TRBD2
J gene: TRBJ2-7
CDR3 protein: CASSSAGLAAFTYEQYF
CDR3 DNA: TGTGCCAGCAGCTCAGCGGGCCTAGCGGCGTTCACCTACGAGCAGTACTTC

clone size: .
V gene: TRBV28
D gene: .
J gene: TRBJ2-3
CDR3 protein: CASTRGPGREDTQYF
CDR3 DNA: TGTGCCAGCACCCGAGGGCCCGGGAGAGAGGATACGCAGTATTTT

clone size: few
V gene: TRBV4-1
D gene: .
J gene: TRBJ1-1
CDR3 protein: CASSHGKREAFF
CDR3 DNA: TGCGCCAGCAGCCACGGGAAACGTGAAGCTTTCTTT

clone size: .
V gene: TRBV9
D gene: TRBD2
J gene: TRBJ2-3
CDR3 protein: CASSVGTSGTVDTQYF
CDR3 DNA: TGTGCCAGCAGCGTAGGGACTAGCGGGACTGTAGATACGCAGTATTTT

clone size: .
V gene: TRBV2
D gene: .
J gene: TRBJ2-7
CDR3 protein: CASTRTPLSYEQYF
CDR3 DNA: TGTGCCAGCACCAGGACGCCACTCTCCTACGAGCAGTACTTC

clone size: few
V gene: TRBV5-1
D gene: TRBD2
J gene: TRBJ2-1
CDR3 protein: CASSLAPGGGYNEQFF
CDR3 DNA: TGCGCCAGCAGCTTGGCCCCCGGGGGGGGGTACAATGAGCAGTTCTTC

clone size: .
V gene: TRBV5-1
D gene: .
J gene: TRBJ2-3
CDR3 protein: CASSLEARWRPSTDTRYF
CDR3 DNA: TGCGCCAGCAGCTTGGAGGCGCGGTGGCGGCCTAGCACAGATACGCGGTATTTT

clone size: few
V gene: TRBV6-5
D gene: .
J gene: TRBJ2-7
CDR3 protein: CASSLFPGTDSYEQYF
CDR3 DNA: TGTGCCAGCAGTCTCTTCCCCGGGACCGACTCCTACGAGCAGTACTTC

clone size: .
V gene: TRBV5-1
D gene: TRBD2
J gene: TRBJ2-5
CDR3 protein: CASSLSGSGLNEQYF
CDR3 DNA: TGTGCCAGCAGCTTGAGCGGTAGCGGGTTGAATGAGCAGTACTTC

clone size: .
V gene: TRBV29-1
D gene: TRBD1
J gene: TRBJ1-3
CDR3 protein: CSAGGTAKGNTIYF
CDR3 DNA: TGCAGCGCCGGCGGGACAGCTAAAGGAAACACCATATATTTT

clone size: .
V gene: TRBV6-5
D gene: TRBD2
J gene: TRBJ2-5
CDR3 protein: CASSTGTRPETQYF
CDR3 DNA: TGTGCCAGCAGCACCGGGACTAGACCAGAGACCCAGTACTTC

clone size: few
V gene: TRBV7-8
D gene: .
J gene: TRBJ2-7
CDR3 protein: CASSLEGGVTYEQYF
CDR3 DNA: TGTGCCAGCAGCTTAGAGGGTGGGGTGACCTACGAGCAGTACTTC

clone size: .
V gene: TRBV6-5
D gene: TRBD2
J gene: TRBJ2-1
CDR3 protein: CASSPTSVLYDEQFF
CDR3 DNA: TGTGCCAGCAGCCCCACTAGCGTTCTCTACGATGAGCAGTTCTTC

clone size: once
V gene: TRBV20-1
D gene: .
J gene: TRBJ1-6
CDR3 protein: CSARGGVSYNSPLHF
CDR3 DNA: TGCAGTGCTAGAGGGGGGGTCTCCTATAATTCACCCCTCCACTTT

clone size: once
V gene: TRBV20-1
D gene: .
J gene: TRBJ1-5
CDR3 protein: CSARDTGPGPQHF
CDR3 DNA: TGCAGTGCTAGAGATACAGGCCCGGGGCCCCAGCATTTT

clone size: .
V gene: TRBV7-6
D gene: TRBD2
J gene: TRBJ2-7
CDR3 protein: CASGIRGREAGSYEQYF
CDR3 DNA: TGTGCCAGCGGGATCCGCGGGAGGGAGGCGGGGTCCTACGAGCAGTACTTC

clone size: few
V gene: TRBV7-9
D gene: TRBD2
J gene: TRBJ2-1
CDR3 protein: CASSPPLAGGSDGSYNEQFF
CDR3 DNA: TGTGCCAGCAGCCCACCACTAGCGGGAGGCTCGGACGGCTCCTACAATGAGCAGTTCTTC

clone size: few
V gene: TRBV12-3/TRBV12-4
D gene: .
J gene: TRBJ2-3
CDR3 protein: CASSRPSLRDNTDTQYF
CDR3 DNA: TGTGCCAGCAGCCGCCCTTCTTTGCGGGATAACACAGATACGCAGTATTTT

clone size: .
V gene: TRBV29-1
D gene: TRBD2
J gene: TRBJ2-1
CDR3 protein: CSVSAGALYEQFF
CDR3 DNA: TGCAGCGTTTCAGCGGGAGCGTTATATGAGCAGTTCTTC

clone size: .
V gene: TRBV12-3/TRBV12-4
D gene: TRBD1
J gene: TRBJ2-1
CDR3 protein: CASRREQGVLYNEQFF
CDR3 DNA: TGTGCCAGCAGGAGGGAACAGGGGGTCCTCTACAATGAGCAGTTCTTC

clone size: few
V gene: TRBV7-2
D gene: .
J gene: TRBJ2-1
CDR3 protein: CASSLSGLARNNEQFF
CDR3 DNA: TGTGCCAGCAGCTTAAGTGGGCTAGCCCGTAACAATGAGCAGTTCTTC

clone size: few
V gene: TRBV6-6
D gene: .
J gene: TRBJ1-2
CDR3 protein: CASSYGQSYGYTF
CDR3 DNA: TGTGCCAGCAGTTACGGACAGTCATATGGCTACACCTTC

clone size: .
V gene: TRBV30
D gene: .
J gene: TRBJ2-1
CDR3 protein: CACATGLPGEQFF
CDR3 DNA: TGTGCCTGTGCTACGGGACTCCCTGGTGAGCAGTTCTTC

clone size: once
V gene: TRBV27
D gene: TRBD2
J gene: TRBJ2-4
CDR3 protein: CASSLAGSSYGQYF
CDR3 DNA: TGTGCCAGCAGTCTAGCGGGAAGCTCCTACGGGCAGTACTTC

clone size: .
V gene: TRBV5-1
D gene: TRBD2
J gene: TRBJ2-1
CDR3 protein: CASGFSSGREGYNEQFF
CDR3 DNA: TGCGCCAGCGGCTTTTCTAGCGGGAGGGAGGGATACAATGAGCAGTTCTTC